Sequencing of this T cell receptor beta chain was carried out in a study of blood T cell repertoires in COVID-19. Study details: T cells, B-cell-depleted T cells, or PBMCs provided the cDNA or gDNA that served as material.

This table comes from immunoSEQ multiplex PCR, and its TCRdb copy is limited to in-frame clones, with some not included. The table records some 150,000 clones, 80% to 90% of them present only once. The junction had 5 bases not matched to a gene; V was cut back by 3 bases and J by 4 bases. The CDR3 has 16 amino acids. The germline gives CDR1 SGHRS, CDR2 YFSETQ. The sequence derives from a woman aged 45 to 65 in a cohort exposed to, infected with or recovered from COVID-19 (not recorded which). The sequenced material came from PBMCs or T cells enriched from blood (not recorded which). The chain combines TRBV5-1 with TRBJ1-6; 9 bases are shared with TRBD1. CDR3 DNA: TGCGCCAGCAGCTCCCAGGGACAGGGTTATAATTCACCCCTCCACTTT. It encodes CASSSQGQGYNSPLHF.